These T cell receptor beta chains were read from a single sample in a study of shared T cell receptors in the human thymus. Sequenced by immunoSEQ multiplex PCR; TCRdb stores in-frame clones only, minus some. The sample lists some 640,000 clones, around 87% occurring once. These records were also assigned to another study, of human thymus T cells.

The sample comprised thymocytes. The receptors here all came from a boy under two years old with a congenital heart defect. CDR3s include the opening cysteine and the closing phenylalanine or tryptophan. The D gene is left open where the match is weak. Clone size, where shown, is once, few, many, or a class for clones that have expanded.

NA	TRBV4-1	TRBJ2-6	TRBD1	17	CASSQDYRGPGANVLTF	TGCGCCAGCAGCCAAGATTACAGGGGACCTGGGGCCAACGTCCTGACTTTC
NA	TRBV28	TRBJ1-5	NA	17	CASSFLWPGHSNQPQHF	TGTGCCAGCAGTTTTCTGTGGCCAGGTCATAGCAATCAGCCCCAGCATTTT
NA	TRBV15	TRBJ1-1	NA	16	CATSRAHGGLNTEAFF	TGTGCCACCAGCAGAGCTCACGGAGGACTGAACACTGAAGCTTTCTTT
few	TRBV19	TRBJ1-2	TRBD1	14	CASTRQGETYGYTF	TGTGCCAGTACCCGACAGGGGGAGACCTATGGCTACACCTTC
NA	TRBV7-3	TRBJ2-2	TRBD2	18	CASSLKPGGPLWTGELFF	TGTGCCAGCAGCTTAAAGCCGGGGGGGCCTCTTTGGACCGGGGAGCTGTTTTTT
NA	TRBV5-6	TRBJ2-3	NA	15	CASSPYRTLTDTQYF	TGTGCCAGCAGCCCCTACCGTACCCTCACAGATACGCAGTATTTT
NA	TRBV6-1	TRBJ2-2	NA	14	CASSEGGPTGELFF	TGTGCCAGCAGTGAGGGGGGGCCCACCGGGGAGCTGTTTTTT
NA	TRBV4-3	TRBJ2-3	TRBD2	17	CASSQWGPGGPMDTQYF	TGCGCCAGCAGCCAATGGGGTCCGGGGGGGCCCATGGATACGCAGTATTTT
NA	TRBV6-6	TRBJ2-5	TRBD2	14	CAGSSDTGRETQYF	TGTGCCGGCAGTTCGGACACCGGGAGGGAGACCCAGTACTTC
NA	TRBV5-1	TRBJ2-3	NA	16	CASSSPRRESTDTQYF	TGCGCCAGCAGCTCCCCCAGGAGGGAATCGACAGATACGCAGTATTTT
NA	TRBV28	TRBJ1-5	NA	14	CASSFPEGNQPQHF	TGTGCCAGCAGTTTCCCTGAGGGCAATCAGCCCCAGCATTTT
NA	TRBV7-8	TRBJ2-3	NA	15	CASSLAQMSTDTQYF	TGTGCCAGCAGCTTAGCACAGATGAGCACAGATACGCAGTATTTT
NA	TRBV28	TRBJ2-2	NA	16	CASSLNSVWNTGELFF	TGTGCCAGCAGTTTAAATTCGGTTTGGAACACCGGGGAGCTGTTTTTT
NA	TRBV4-2	TRBJ2-1	TRBD2	17	CASSQVSSGAPYNEQFF	TGTGCCAGCAGCCAAGTCTCTAGCGGGGCCCCCTACAATGAGCAGTTCTTC
NA	TRBV7-2	TRBJ1-6	NA	12	CASSLGASPLHF	TGTGCCAGCAGCTTAGGGGCTTCACCCCTCCACTTT